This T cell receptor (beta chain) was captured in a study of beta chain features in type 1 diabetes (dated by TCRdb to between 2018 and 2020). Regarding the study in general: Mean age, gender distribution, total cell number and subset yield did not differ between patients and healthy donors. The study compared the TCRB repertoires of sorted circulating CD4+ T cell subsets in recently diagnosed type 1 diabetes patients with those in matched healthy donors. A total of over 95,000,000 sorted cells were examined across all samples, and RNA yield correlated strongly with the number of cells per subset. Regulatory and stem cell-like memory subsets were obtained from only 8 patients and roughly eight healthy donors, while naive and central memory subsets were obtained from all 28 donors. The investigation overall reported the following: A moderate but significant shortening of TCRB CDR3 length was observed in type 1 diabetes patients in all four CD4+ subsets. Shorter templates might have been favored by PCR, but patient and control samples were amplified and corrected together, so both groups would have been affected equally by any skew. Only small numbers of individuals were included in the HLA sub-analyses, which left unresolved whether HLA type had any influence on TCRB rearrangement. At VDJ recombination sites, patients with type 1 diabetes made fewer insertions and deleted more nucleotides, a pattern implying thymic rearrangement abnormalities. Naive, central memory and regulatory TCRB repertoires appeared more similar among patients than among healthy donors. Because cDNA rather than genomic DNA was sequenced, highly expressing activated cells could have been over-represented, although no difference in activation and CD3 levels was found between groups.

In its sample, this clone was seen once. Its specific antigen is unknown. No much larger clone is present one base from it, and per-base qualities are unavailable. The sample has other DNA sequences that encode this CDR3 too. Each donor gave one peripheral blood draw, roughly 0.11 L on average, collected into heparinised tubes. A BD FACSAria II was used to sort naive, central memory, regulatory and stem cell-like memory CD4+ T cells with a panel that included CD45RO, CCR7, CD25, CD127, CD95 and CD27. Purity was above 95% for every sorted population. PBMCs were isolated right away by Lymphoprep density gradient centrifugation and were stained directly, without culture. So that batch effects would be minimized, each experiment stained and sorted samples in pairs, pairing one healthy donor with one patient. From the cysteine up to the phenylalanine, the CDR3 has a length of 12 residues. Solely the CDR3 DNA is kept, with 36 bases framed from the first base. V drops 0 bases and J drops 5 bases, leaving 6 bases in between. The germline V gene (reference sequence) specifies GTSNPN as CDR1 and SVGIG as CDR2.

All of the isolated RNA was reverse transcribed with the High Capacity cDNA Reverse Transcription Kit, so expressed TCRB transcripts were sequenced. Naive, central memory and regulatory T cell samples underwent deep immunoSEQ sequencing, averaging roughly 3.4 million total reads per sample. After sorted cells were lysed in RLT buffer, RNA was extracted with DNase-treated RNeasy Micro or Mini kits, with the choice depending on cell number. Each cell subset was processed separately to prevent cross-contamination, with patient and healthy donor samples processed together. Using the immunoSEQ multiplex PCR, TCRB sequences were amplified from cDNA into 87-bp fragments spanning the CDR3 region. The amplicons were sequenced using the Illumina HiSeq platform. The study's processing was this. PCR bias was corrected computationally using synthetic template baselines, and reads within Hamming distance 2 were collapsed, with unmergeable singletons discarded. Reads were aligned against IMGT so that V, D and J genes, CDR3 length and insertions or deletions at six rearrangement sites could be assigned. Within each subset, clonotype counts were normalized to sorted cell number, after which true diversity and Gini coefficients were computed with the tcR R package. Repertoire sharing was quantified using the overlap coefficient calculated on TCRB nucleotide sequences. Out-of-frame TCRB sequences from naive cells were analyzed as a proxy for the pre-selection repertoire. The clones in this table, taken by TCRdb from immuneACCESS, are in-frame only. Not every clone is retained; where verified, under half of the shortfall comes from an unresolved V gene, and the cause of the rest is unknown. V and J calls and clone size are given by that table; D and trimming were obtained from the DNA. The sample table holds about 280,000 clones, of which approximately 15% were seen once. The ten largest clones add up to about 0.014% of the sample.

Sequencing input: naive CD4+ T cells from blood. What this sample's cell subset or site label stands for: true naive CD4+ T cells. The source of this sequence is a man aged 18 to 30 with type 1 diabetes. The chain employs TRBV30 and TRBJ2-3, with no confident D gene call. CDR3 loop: CAWSVTRDTQYF. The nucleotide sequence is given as TGTGCCTGGAGTGTTACTCGAGATACGCAGTATTTT.